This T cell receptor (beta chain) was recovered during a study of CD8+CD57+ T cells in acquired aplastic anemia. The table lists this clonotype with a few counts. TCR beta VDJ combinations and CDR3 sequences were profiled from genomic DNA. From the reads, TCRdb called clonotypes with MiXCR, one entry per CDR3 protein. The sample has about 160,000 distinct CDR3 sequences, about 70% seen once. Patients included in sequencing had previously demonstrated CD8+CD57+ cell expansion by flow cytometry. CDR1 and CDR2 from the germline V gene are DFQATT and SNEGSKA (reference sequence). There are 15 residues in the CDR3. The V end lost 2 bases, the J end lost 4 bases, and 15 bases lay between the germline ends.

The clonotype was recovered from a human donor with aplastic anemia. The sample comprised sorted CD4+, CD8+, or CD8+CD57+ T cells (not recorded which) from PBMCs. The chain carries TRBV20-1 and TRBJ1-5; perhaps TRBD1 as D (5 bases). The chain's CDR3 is CSARQQEGRNQPQHF. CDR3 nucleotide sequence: TGCAGTGCTAGACAACAGGAGGGGAGGAATCAGCCCCAGCATTTT.